What follows describes a single TCR beta chain. What antigen it recognizes has not been identified. Base qualities are not recorded, but no much larger clone differs from it by a single base. TCRbeta CDR3 regions were amplified from genomic DNA by means of the immunoSEQ Assay, a bias-controlled multiplex PCR. In the original analysis: Within the assay, amplification of reference gene primers was used to estimate how many nucleated cells each sample contained. To quantify the absolute abundance of each unique TCRbeta CDR3 rearrangement, sequence reads were collapsed and filtered. For each sample, productive Simpson clonality was calculated by taking the square root of Simpson's diversity index across productive rearrangements. What TCRdb holds here is the immuneACCESS table cut down to in-frame rearrangements. Part of the clones is not present; checked against another copy, under half of the missing clones reflect an unresolved V gene, and the others are unexplained. The D gene and trimming were derived from the DNA, and the V and J assignments and clone size from that table. The sample records 40,000 to 45,000 clones, 85% to 95% of which are singletons. The top ten clones comprise about 6% of the sample.

The data stem from a study of blood T cell repertoires in COVID-19 (dated by TCRdb to the early 2020s). The study in broad terms: Samples covering the acute and convalescent phases of COVID-19 were provided by collaborators in the United States, Italy and Spain. Deeply sampled blood TCRbeta repertoires from subjects exposed to, actively infected with, or recovered from COVID-19 were included in the dataset. The samples were drawn from two sources: the first 160 participants of the ongoing ImmuneRACE study, and 950 to 1,500 subjects contributed by 6 global collaborators. The material from the prospective study consisted of cDNA or gDNA derived from T cells, B-cell-depleted T cells, or PBMCs. Where available, HLA class I and class II types were taken from metadata supplied by the sample provider and were not determined by assay-based typing. Sample metadata almost always included a de-identified subject ID, COVID-19 status, age in years and sex. The repertoires were released in a freely available public database intended as a resource for research on the immune response to SARS-CoV-2.

On the study overall, not on this receptor specifically: The amount of clinical and demographic metadata varied by source and participant and was provided uncurated.

The collaborating institutions used their own protocols to collect whole blood in K2EDTA tubes. For TCRbeta analysis, collaborator samples were shipped as frozen whole blood, as isolated PBMCs, or as DNA extracted from either sample type. CDR1 and CDR2 are read off the germline V gene (reference sequence) as LNHDA and SQIVND. The CDR3 sequence holds 12 residues, the cysteine and phenylalanine included. Of the read, only the CDR3 DNA is kept; its 36 bases are in frame from base 1. At the junction V is shortened by 7 bases and J by 4 bases; bases outside the gene matches: 4. The specimen sequenced was peripheral blood. The source of this sequence is a human donor in a cohort sampled during active COVID-19. The receptor chain draws on TRBV19 and TRBJ2-7, and TRBD1 aligns with 7 junction nucleotides. The nucleotides read TGTGCCAGTAATAGACAGGGTTACGAGCAGTACTTC. It is translated as CASNRQGYEQYF. When the CDR3 is completed using the reference TRBV19 and TRBJ2-7 genes on either side, the full variable domain is DGGITQSPKYLFRKEGQNVTLSCEQNLNHDAMYWYRQDPGQGLRLIYYSQIVNDFQKGDIAEGYSVSREKKESFPLTVTSAQKNPTAFYLCASNRQGYEQYFGPGTRLTVT.